This T cell receptor beta chain stems from a study of early T cells in non-severe SARS-CoV-2 infection. Unique molecular identifiers were attached to individual cDNA molecules. TCRdb ran MiXCR on the 5' RACE reads and lists one entry per CDR3 protein. The table shows 25,000 to 30,000 distinct CDR3 sequences, with roughly 9.7% occurring only once. This clonotype was seen ten or more times. The CDR3 sequence is 14 residues long. The germline V and J ends were trimmed by 6 bases and 1 base, with 11 bases remaining between them. The germline CDR1 and CDR2 sequences are LNHDA and SQIVND (reference sequence).

The gene calls are TRBV19 and TRBJ2-3; maybe TRBD2 (5 bases). The sequence was collected from an adult who was a healthcare worker with PCR-confirmed SARS-CoV-2 infection or an uninfected control (not recorded which). Sample: whole blood. CDR3 nucleotide sequence: TGTGCCAGTAGCATGGGGAGACGCACAGATACGCAGTATTTT. Translating gives CASSMGRRTDTQYF.